One sample yielded the 26 T cell receptor beta chains listed below, sequenced in a study of Graves' ophthalmopathy and Graves' hyperthyroidism. The TCR beta CDR3 regions underwent amplification from RNA transcripts. HTBI-primed first-round RT-PCR preceded second-round multiplex PCR. MiXCR, run by TCRdb on the multiplex PCR reads, gives a single entry per CDR3 protein. Among over 650,000 distinct CDR3 sequences listed, 35% to 50% were seen once. Sequencing used peripheral blood. These receptors all stem from an adult man with Graves' ophthalmopathy.

The J gene is TRBJ1-6, the V gene TRBV24-1, with 7 bases identical to TRBD1. In germline, CDR1 is KGHDR, CDR2 SFDVKD. The CDR3 runs 13 residues. The V and J ends lost 12 bases and 5 bases, in that order; junction bases with no gene match: 6. CDR3 amino acids: CADLTGDNSPLHF. The CDR3 DNA follows: TGTGCCGACCTTACAGGGGATAATTCACCCCTCCACTTT.

The V and J genes are TRBV9 and TRBJ2-5; the D gene is possibly TRBD1 (6 bases). Germline CDR1 and CDR2: SGDLS and YYNGEE. V was shortened by 3 bases and J by 2 bases, with 11 bases between the two germline ends. This CDR3 has 14 amino acids. The CDR3: CASSAPGQQETQYF. The CDR3 coding sequence is TGTGCCAGCAGCGCACCGGGACAACAAGAGACCCAGTACTTC.

V and J are TRBV19 and TRBJ2-2, with unresolved D. CDR1 is LNHDA and CDR2 is SQIVND in the germline V gene (reference sequence). Trimming shortened V by 1 base and J by 9 bases, and 12 bases separated the two germline ends. The CDR3 length is 14 residues. The CDR3 reads CASSIVGTGRELFF. CDR3 bases: TGTGCCAGTAGTATAGTTGGCACGGGCCGGGAGCTGTTTTTT.

This sequence joins TRBV20-1 and TRBJ2-7; 13 bases align to TRBD2. The CDR3 loop spans 15 amino acids. J was trimmed by 3 bases and V by 3 bases; bases with no gene match: 5. From germline, CDR1 is DFQATT and CDR2 SNEGSKA (reference sequence). CDR3: CSASPGLAGDYEQYF. CDR3 bases: TGCAGTGCTAGTCCCGGACTAGCGGGGGACTACGAGCAGTACTTC.

The sample holds a few counts of this clonotype. Here the CDR3 reads CASRTGTDTQYF. In nucleotides, the CDR3 is TGTGCCAGTCGGACAGGCACAGATACGCAGTATTTT. The rearrangement uses TRBV19 and TRBJ2-3; D is possibly TRBD1 (6 bases). Trimming shortened V by 8 bases and J by 1 base, and 7 bases separated the two germline ends. Germline V gives CDR1 LNHDA, CDR2 SQIVND (reference sequence). This CDR3 comprises 12 residues.

On this clonotype: Because the CDR3 is missing its conserved closing phenylalanine or tryptophan, this is likely a read error. The DNA is omitted, as the CDR3 cannot be located on it reliably, and the CDR3 follows TCRdb's listing. This chain connects TRBV6-4 to TRBJ1-1. From germline, CDR1 is MRHNA and CDR2 SNTAGT. From its first to its last residue, the CDR3 has 12 amino acids. The CDR3 here is CASRTGNTEASS.

The rearrangement uses TRBV19 and TRBJ2-1; unclear D gene. Trimming left V 5 bases short and J 7 bases short, with 9 bases between. This CDR3 is built from 12 residues. Germline values: CDR1 LNHDA, CDR2 SQIVND (reference sequence). The CDR3, as DNA: TGTGCCAGTAGTGTCGACATAAATGAGCAGTTCTTC. This codes for CASSVDINEQFF.

There are many counts of this clonotype. The CDR3 here is CASSPGENGYTF. The CDR3 DNA sequence: TGTGCCAGCAGCCCGGGGGAGAATGGCTACACCTTC. V gene TRBV4-2 combines with J gene TRBJ1-2; D perhaps matches TRBD1 (5 bases). V lost 4 bases to trimming and J lost 6 bases, with 9 bases between them. The CDR3 sequence is 12 residues long. Looked up from germline, CDR1 is LGHNA and CDR2 is YNFKEQ.

This clonotype was detected once. CDR3: CASSPGRETQHF. The CDR3 nucleotides are TGTGCCAGTAGCCCCGGCAGGGAGACCCAGCATTTT. This chain connects TRBV19 to TRBJ1-5; D possibly corresponds to TRBD1 (5 bases). The germline gives CDR1 LNHDA, CDR2 SQIVND (reference sequence). Trimming cost V 6 bases and J 11 bases, with 14 bases left between them. The CDR3 consists of 12 residues.

J is TRBJ2-7 and V is TRBV10-3; weak D call: TRBD2 (7 bases). V was trimmed by 8 bases and J by 0 bases, leaving 14 bases between them. Germline loops: CDR1 ENHRY, CDR2 SYGVKD. This CDR3 comprises 14 residues. CDR3 nucleotide sequence: TGTGCCATCGCGAGGGGGGGGAGCTCCTACGAGCAGTACTTC. Encoded protein: CAIARGGSSYEQYF.

This clonotype was seen just once. J is TRBJ1-4 and V is TRBV7-2; a possible D gene is TRBD1 (5 bases). CDR1 is SGHTA, CDR2 FQGNSA, per germline. This CDR3 has 14 residues. Trimming shortened V by 2 bases and J by 6 bases, and 10 bases separated the two germline ends. CDR3 region: CASSLTGPYEKLFF. DNA for the CDR3: TGTGCCAGCAGCTTAACGGGGCCGTATGAAAAACTGTTTTTT.

This CDR3 reads CAISRGTNTEKLFF. The CDR3 DNA reads TGTGCCATCAGCAGGGGGACGAACACTGAAAAACTGTTTTTT. The J gene is TRBJ1-4, the V gene TRBV10-3; 7 bases agree with TRBD1. CDR3 length: 14 residues. Germline values: CDR1 ENHRY, CDR2 SYGVKD. J lost 7 bases, V lost 6 bases, and 8 bases had no gene match.

Remarks on this clonotype: This may stem from a read error, because a much larger clone lies one nucleotide away. The chain couples TRBV5-1 to TRBJ2-6, with D tentatively TRBD1 (5 bases). The germline V and J ends were trimmed by 2 bases and 2 bases, with 11 bases remaining between them. Germline V gene sequence: CDR1 SGHRS, CDR2 YFSETQ. This CDR3 is built from 16 residues. Written as DNA, the CDR3 is TGCGCCAGCAGCTTAGGGGATAACGCTGGGGCCAACGTCCTGACTTTC. This encodes CASSLGDNAGANVLTF. Full variable domain (outside the CDR3, taken from reference TRBV5-1 and TRBJ2-6): KAGVTQTPRYLIKTRGQQVTLSCSPISGHRSVSWYQQTPGQGLQFLFEYFSETQRNKGNFPGRFSGRQFSNSRSEMNVSTLELGDSALYLCASSLGDNAGANVLTFGAGSRLTVL.

This sequence joins TRBV24-1 and TRBJ2-7, with TRBD1 matching over 9 bases. CDR1 is KGHDR and CDR2 is SFDVKD in the germline V gene. The V and J ends lost 4 bases and 2 bases, in that order; junction bases with no gene match: 8. CDR3 length: 16 residues. In DNA form, the CDR3 reads TGTGCCACCAGTGAGGCCGGGACAGGGCAAACCTACGAGCAGTACTTC. Translated, it gives CATSEAGTGQTYEQYF.

This clonotype was counted at least ten times. The chain uses TRBV7-9 and TRBJ1-5; no clear D gene. The CDR3 consists of 14 residues. Germline V lookup: CDR1 SEHNR, CDR2 FQNEAQ (reference sequence). V lost 3 bases and J 0 bases, leaving 6 bases between the germline ends. Here the CDR3 reads CASSLSHSNQPQHF. For the CDR3, the DNA is TGTGCCAGCAGCTTGTCGCATAGCAATCAGCCCCAGCATTTT.

This clonotype was observed a handful of times. The genes are TRBV5-1 and TRBJ1-1; 8 bases fit TRBD1. V was pared by 1 base and J by 0 bases, with 2 bases of the junction left unmatched. CDR3 size: 15 residues. Germline V gene sequence: CDR1 SGHRS, CDR2 YFSETQ. CDR3 protein: CASSLPTGVNTEAFF. The CDR3 nucleotides are TGCGCCAGCAGCTTGCCGACAGGGGTGAACACTGAAGCTTTCTTT.

This clonotype was seen at least ten times. The rearrangement links TRBV19 to TRBJ1-5, with D hard to call. Germline-derived CDR1 and CDR2 are LNHDA and SQIVND (reference sequence). The ends were cut back, 4 bases at V and 2 bases at J, with 6 bases in the middle. The CDR3 is 13 residues long. CDR3 sequence (DNA): TGTGCCAGTAGTAACTTGGGCAATCAGCCCCAGCATTTT. Translation: CASSNLGNQPQHF.

The rearrangement uses TRBV4-3 and TRBJ2-7, with D possibly TRBD2 on 5 matching bases. The CDR3 is 14 residues long. V lost 0 bases and J lost 5, with 11 bases in between. Germline V gene sequence: CDR1 LGHNA, CDR2 YSLEER. Here the CDR3 reads CASSQDFSGDEQYF. As DNA, the CDR3 is TGCGCCAGCAGCCAAGATTTTTCCGGGGACGAGCAGTACTTC.

This clonotype was detected only once. The V call is TRBV29-1, the J call TRBJ2-7; 7 nucleotides line up with TRBD1. Losses at the gene ends were 6 bases for V and 2 bases for J; bases not matched to a gene: 7. Germline assignment: CDR1 SQVTM and CDR2 ANQGSEA. The CDR3 covers 13 residues. The CDR3 nucleotides are TGCAGCGTCGGGACAGCGATTCCCTACGAGCAGTACTTC. Its translation is CSVGTAIPYEQYF.

Ten or more counts support this clonotype. The rearrangement uses TRBV5-1 and TRBJ1-2; D perhaps matches TRBD1 (5 bases). The CDR3 sequence is 14 residues long. The V gene lost 3 bases and the J gene lost 5 bases, with 14 bases spanning the gap. Per germline, CDR1 SGHRS and CDR2 YFSETQ. CDR3 in DNA: TGCGCCAGCAGCTCGGCCGGGACCTCGTATGGCTACACCTTC. This sequence encodes CASSSAGTSYGYTF.

The rearrangement uses TRBV7-2 and TRBJ2-7, with 8 bases matching TRBD1. The CDR3 has 16 residues. CDR1 is SGHTA and CDR2 is FQGNSA in the germline V gene. V lost 6 bases, J lost 0 bases, and 10 bases stayed unmatched. CDR3 sequence (DNA): TGTGCCAGCAGTACAAGACAGGGGCAGAGCTCCTACGAGCAGTACTTC. Translated, it gives CASSTRQGQSSYEQYF.

This clonotype was detected ten times or more. The rearrangement joins TRBV20-1 to TRBJ2-5, with 8 positions matching TRBD2. The CDR3 totals 15 residues. Germline-derived CDR1 and CDR2 are DFQATT and SNEGSKA (reference sequence). J lost 4 bases, V lost 0 bases, and 7 bases had no gene match. The DNA of the CDR3 is TGCAGTGCTAGAGATGCGGAGCGGGAGAGAGAGACCCAGTACTTC. Protein sequence: CSARDAERERETQYF.

This clonotype was seen only a few times. CDR3 nucleotides: TGTGCCAGCACGCCGGGACAGGGATTTATGGAGCAGTACTTC. Its protein is CASTPGQGFMEQYF. The gene calls are TRBV6-6 and TRBJ2-7, with TRBD1 identical over 9 bases. CDR3 size: 14 residues. The J segment lost 7 bases and the V segment lost 7 bases, leaving 11 bases of the junction unmatched. Looked up from germline, CDR1 is MNHNY and CDR2 is SVGAGI (reference sequence).

V usage is TRBV15 and J usage is TRBJ1-5; 7 nucleotides line up with TRBD1. The junction had 4 bases not matched to a gene; V was cut back by 5 bases and J by 3 bases. Per the germline V gene, CDR1 is LNHNV and CDR2 is YYDKDF (reference sequence). The CDR3 is 14 amino acids. In DNA, the CDR3 is TGTGCCACCAGCCTGAGGGGGCCCAATCAGCCCCAGCATTTT. Translating it yields CATSLRGPNQPQHF.

The chain uses TRBV25-1 and TRBJ1-5, with 12 bases lining up with TRBD1. Per the germline V gene, CDR1 is MGHDK and CDR2 is SYGVNS. This CDR3 region has 15 residues. V lost 7 bases, J lost 15 bases, and 16 bases stayed unmatched. The CDR3 DNA is TGTGCCAGCACCATACCGGGACAGGGGGCCGCCCAGGGGCATTTT. Translation: CASTIPGQGAAQGHF. Full variable domain (missing parts from reference TRBV25-1 and TRBJ1-5): EADIYQTPRYLVIGTGKKITLECSQTMGHDKMYWYQQDPGMELHLIHYSYGVNSTEKGDLSSESTVSRIRTEHFPLTLESARPSHTSQYLCASTIPGQGAAQGHFGDGTRLSIL.

This chain links TRBV5-6 with TRBJ1-2; D not certain. The CDR3 is 15 amino acids. The germline V and J ends were trimmed by 4 bases and 2 bases, with 15 bases remaining between them. Germline CDR1 reads SGHDT; CDR2 reads YYEEEE. The CDR3 bases are TGTGCCAGCAGCCGACCCGGAGAGAAAAACTATGGCTACACCTTC. It specifies CASSRPGEKNYGYTF. Complete variable domain (other parts from reference TRBV5-6 and TRBJ1-2): DAGVTQSPTHLIKTRGQQVTLRCSPKSGHDTVSWYQQALGQGPQFIFQYYEEEERQRGNFPDRFSGHQFPNYSSELNVNALLLGDSALYLCASSRPGEKNYGYTFGSGTRLTVV.